Listed below are T cell receptor beta chains from one sample, sequenced in a study of post-analysis software for immune sequencing data. TCRdb used MiXCR to reprocess the PCR reads, holding one entry per CDR3 protein. The table lists 400,000 to 500,000 distinct CDR3 sequences, more than 30% of them singletons, with approximately 7.7% in the top ten. The sample consisted of blood. These receptor sequences come from a girl aged 2-10 years with multiple sclerosis. CDR3s include the opening cysteine and the closing phenylalanine or tryptophan. The D gene is left open where the match is weak. Where a row states a size, it is once, few, many or the class of an expanded clone; other rows omit it.

V gene	clone size	J gene	D gene	CDR3 DNA	CDR3 protein
TRBV2	-	TRBJ2-5	-	TGTGCCAGCAGCGGACGGGTTAGCGGAGTGGGGTGCCAAGAGACCCAGTACTTC	CASSGRVSGVGCQETQYF
TRBV29-1	-	TRBJ1-1	TRBD1	TGCAGCGTCGGCCATGGGACAGCTACTGAAGCTTTCTTT	CSVGHGTATEAFF
TRBV29-1	-	TRBJ2-1	TRBD1	TGCAGCGTTGAAGATCTTCAGAGGGGACAGGTGGACAATGAGCAGTTCTTC	CSVEDLQRGQVDNEQFF
TRBV7-2	few	TRBJ2-1	-	TGTGCCAGCAGCTTGGCCCAGGAGCAGTTCTTC	CASSLAQEQFF
TRBV4-3	-	TRBJ1-2	TRBD1	TGCGCCAGCAGCCAAGGGCGGGACAGTCACCCCTATGGCTACACCTTC	CASSQGRDSHPYGYTF
TRBV29-1	few	TRBJ2-4	-	TGCAGCGTCCGACAGAAGCTAGCCAAAAACATTCAGTACTTC	CSVRQKLAKNIQYF
TRBV12-3/TRBV12-4	-	TRBJ1-4	-	TGTGCCAGCAGTTGGAGTTTGAGGACTAATGAAAAACTGTTTTTT	CASSWSLRTNEKLFF
TRBV20-1	-	TRBJ1-2	-	TGCAGTGCTAGTGCGGGGACTGGGTATGGCTACACCTTC	CSASAGTGYGYTF
TRBV29-1	many	TRBJ2-1	-	TGCAGCGTTGACAGGGTTGGCGAGCAGTTCTTC	CSVDRVGEQFF
TRBV6-5	-	TRBJ1-4	TRBD1	TGTGCCAGCAGTTACTCGACAGGACAGGCTAATGAAAAACTGTTTTTT	CASSYSTGQANEKLFF
TRBV5-1	-	TRBJ2-1	-	TGCGCCAGCAGCTTGCCATCCGCGGGCACCTACAATGAGCAGTTCTTC	CASSLPSAGTYNEQFF
TRBV4-2	-	TRBJ2-2	-	TGTGCCAGCAGCCAAGAGGCGGGAACGAACACCGGGGAGCTGTTTTTT	CASSQEAGTNTGELFF
TRBV20-1	-	TRBJ2-7	TRBD1	TGCAGGGGACAGGGGGCGGGATTCTCCCACGAGCAGTACTTC	CRGQGAGFSHEQYF
TRBV27	-	TRBJ1-5	TRBD1	TGTGCCAGCAGTATGACAGGGTATCAGCCCCAGCATTTT	CASSMTGYQPQHF
TRBV20-1	-	TRBJ2-7	TRBD2	TGCAGTGCTAGAGATACTAGCGGGAGTATCTACGAGCAGTACTTC	CSARDTSGSIYEQYF
TRBV12-3/TRBV12-4	-	TRBJ2-5	TRBD2	TGTGCCAGCAGTTTACGACTAGCGGGAGGAAGTGAGACCCAGTACTTC	CASSLRLAGGSETQYF
TRBV29-1	-	TRBJ1-1	-	TGCAGCGTTGAAGGGCTCGAAGCTTTCTTT	CSVEGLEAFF
TRBV7-2	few	TRBJ1-1	-	TGTGCCAGCAGCCTCCCCGATATGACTGAAGCTTTCTTT	CASSLPDMTEAFF